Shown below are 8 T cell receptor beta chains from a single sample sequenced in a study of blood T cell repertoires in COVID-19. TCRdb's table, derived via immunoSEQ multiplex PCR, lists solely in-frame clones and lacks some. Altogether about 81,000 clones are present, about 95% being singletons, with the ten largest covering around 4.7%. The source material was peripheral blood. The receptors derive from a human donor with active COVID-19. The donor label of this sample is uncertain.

The CDR3 nucleotides read TGCGCCAGCAGCTTGGGACCTTTCCGGGGGGTGTACAATGAGCAGTTCTTC. It yields the protein CASSLGPFRGVYNEQFF. The chain links TRBV5-1 to TRBJ2-1; TRBD2 matches 7 bases. Unmatched junction bases numbered 10, after V lost 0 bases and J lost 4 bases. The germline V gene has CDR1 SGHRS and CDR2 YFSETQ. The CDR3 consists of 17 residues.

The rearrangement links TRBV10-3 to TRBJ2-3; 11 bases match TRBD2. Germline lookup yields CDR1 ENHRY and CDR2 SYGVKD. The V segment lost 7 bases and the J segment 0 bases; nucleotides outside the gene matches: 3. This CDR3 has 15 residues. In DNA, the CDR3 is TGTGCCATCAAATTAGCGGGGGGGAGCACAGATACGCAGTATTTT. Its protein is CAIKLAGGSTDTQYF.

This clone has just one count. The CDR3 nucleotides are TGTGCCAGCTCCGAAGACCTAATACAGGGTGGTACTGAAGCTTTCTTT. Its protein is CASSEDLIQGGTEAFF. The J gene is TRBJ1-1, the V gene TRBV18; a possible D gene is TRBD1 (6 bases). V lost 6 bases and J lost 5, with 22 bases in between. Germline V CDR1 and CDR2: KGHSH, LQKENI. The CDR3 spans 16 residues.

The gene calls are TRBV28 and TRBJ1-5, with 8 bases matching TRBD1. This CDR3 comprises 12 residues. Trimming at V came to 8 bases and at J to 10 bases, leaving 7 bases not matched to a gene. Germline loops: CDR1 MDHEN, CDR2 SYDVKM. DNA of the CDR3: TGTGCCAGCCGGACAGGGTCTGATCCCCAGCATTTT. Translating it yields CASRTGSDPQHF.

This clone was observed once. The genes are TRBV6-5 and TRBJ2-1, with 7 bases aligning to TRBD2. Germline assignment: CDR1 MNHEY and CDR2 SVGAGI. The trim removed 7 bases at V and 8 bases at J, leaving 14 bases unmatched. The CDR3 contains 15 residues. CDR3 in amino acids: CASIPHMAGAYEQFF. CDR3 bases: TGTGCCAGCATCCCCCACATGGCGGGAGCGTATGAGCAGTTCTTC.

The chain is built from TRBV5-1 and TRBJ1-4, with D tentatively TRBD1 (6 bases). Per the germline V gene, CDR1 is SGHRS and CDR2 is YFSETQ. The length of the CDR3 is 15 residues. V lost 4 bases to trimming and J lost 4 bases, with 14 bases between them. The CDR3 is CASSPKTGLNEKLFF. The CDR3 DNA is TGCGCCAGCAGCCCCAAGACAGGTCTTAATGAAAAACTGTTTTTT. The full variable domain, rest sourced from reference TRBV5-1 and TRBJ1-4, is KAGVTQTPRYLIKTRGQQVTLSCSPISGHRSVSWYQQTPGQGLQFLFEYFSETQRNKGNFPGRFSGRQFSNSRSEMNVSTLELGDSALYLCASSPKTGLNEKLFFGSGTQLSVL.

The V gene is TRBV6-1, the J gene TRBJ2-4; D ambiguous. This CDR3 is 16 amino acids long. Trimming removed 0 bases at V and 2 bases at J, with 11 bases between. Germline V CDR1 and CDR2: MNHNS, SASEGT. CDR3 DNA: TGTGCCAGCAGTGAAGCGCTCGAGGTACCCAAAAACATTCAGTACTTC. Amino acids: CASSEALEVPKNIQYF.

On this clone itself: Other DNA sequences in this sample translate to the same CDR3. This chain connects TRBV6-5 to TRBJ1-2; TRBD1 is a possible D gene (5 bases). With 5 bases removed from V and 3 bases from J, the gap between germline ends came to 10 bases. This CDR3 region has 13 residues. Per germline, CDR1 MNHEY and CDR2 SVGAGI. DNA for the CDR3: TGTGCCAGCAGTCGGCAGGGTGACTATGGCTACACCTTC. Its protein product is CASSRQGDYGYTF.